Following are 2 T cell receptor beta chains from one sample sequenced in a study of shared clonotypes between healthy human individuals. Measured with immunoSEQ multiplex PCR; TCRdb has only the in-frame clones, and not every one. The sample comprises a few million clones, under 97% of which are singletons, and roughly 0.13% rests with the top ten. Sequencing was done on a sample of naive CD4+ T cells sorted from blood. Documented subset: CD45RA+ positively selected. The receptors here all came from a man aged 18 to 30 in good health.

The chain has TRBV6-5 and TRBJ1-1; D is uncertain. This CDR3 is built from 14 residues. Germline loops: CDR1 MNHEY, CDR2 SVGAGI. The V gene lost 2 bases and the J gene lost 1 base, with 8 bases spanning the gap. In DNA, the CDR3 is TGTGCCAGCAGTTACGATTCTGGGAACACTGAAGCTTTCTTT. Amino acids: CASSYDSGNTEAFF.

The chain joins TRBV9 to TRBJ2-7; TRBD1 might be the D (5 bases). Looked up from germline, CDR1 is SGDLS and CDR2 is YYNGEE. V was pared by 0 bases and J by 6 bases, with 16 bases between. This CDR3 spans 15 amino acids. CDR3 nucleotides: TGTGCCAGCAGCGTAGGGATTGGGGCAGTCGTCGAGCAGTACTTC. It codes for CASSVGIGAVVEQYF. The full variable domain, in which reference TRBV9 and TRBJ2-7 provide the parts outside the CDR3, is DSGVTQTPKHLITATGQRVTLRCSPRSGDLSVYWYQQSLDQGLQFLIQYYNGEERAKGNILERFSAQQFPDLHSELNLSSLELGDSALYFCASSVGIGAVVEQYFGPGTRLTVT.